What follows are 10 T cell receptor beta chains derived from one specimen sequenced in a study of blood T cell repertoires in COVID-19. Sequencing used immunoSEQ multiplex PCR; TCRdb keeps in-frame clones, though not all of them. Found here are 9,000 to 9,500 clones, about 86% of them singletons; the top ten hold around 8%. The sample was peripheral blood. Receptors were obtained from a human donor in a cohort sampled during active COVID-19.

J is TRBJ2-7 and V is TRBV9; 9 bases are shared with TRBD1. The junction had 10 bases not matched to a gene; V was cut back by 4 bases and J by 2 bases. Germline V CDR1 and CDR2: SGDLS, YYNGEE. This CDR3 spans 16 amino acids. CDR3 nucleotides: TGTGCCAGCAGCCCGCGGGCCCGGGACAGGGCCTACGAGCAGTACTTC. Amino acids: CASSPRARDRAYEQYF. The variable domain in full, with the rest retrieved from reference TRBV9 and TRBJ2-7, is DSGVTQTPKHLITATGQRVTLRCSPRSGDLSVYWYQQSLDQGLQFLIQYYNGEERAKGNILERFSAQQFPDLHSELNLSSLELGDSALYFCASSPRARDRAYEQYFGPGTRLTVT.

This chain joins TRBV27 and TRBJ2-1; D is perhaps TRBD1 (5 bases). V dropped 3 bases and J dropped 6 bases, with 12 bases sitting between them. The CDR3 runs 14 residues. The germline CDR1 and CDR2 sequences are MNHEY and SMNVEV (reference sequence). CDR3 sequence reads: CASSFAGQGNEQFF. In DNA form, the CDR3 reads TGTGCCAGCAGTTTTGCAGGGCAGGGCAATGAGCAGTTCTTC.

This clone was seen a handful of times. The chain uses TRBV13 and TRBJ2-2; D is perhaps TRBD2 (6 bases). This CDR3 has 18 amino acids. Germline lookup yields CDR1 PRHDT and CDR2 FYEKMQ (reference sequence). Between the trimmed V and J ends, which lost 5 bases and 3 bases, there was a span of 22 bases. The CDR3 DNA follows: TGTGCCAGCAGCCCGCCTTCGGGGAGGTTGATAGACACCGGGGAGCTGTTTTTT. Encoded protein: CASSPPSGRLIDTGELFF.

The rearrangement joins TRBV7-8 to TRBJ1-2, with TRBD1 as a possible D gene (5 bases). Trimming took off 5 bases at V and 2 bases at J, with 15 bases between the two ends. The germline gives CDR1 SGHVS, CDR2 FQNEAQ. The CDR3 contains 15 residues. The CDR3 DNA sequence: TGTGCCAGCAGCCCCCGGGGGATAGGGAACTATGGCTACACCTTC. Protein product: CASSPRGIGNYGYTF. Full variable domain (missing parts from reference TRBV7-8 and TRBJ1-2): GAGVSQSPRYKVAKRGQDVALRCDPISGHVSLFWYQQALGQGPEFLTYFQNEAQLDKSGLPSDRFFAERPEGSVSTLKIQRTQQEDSAVYLCASSPRGIGNYGYTFGSGTRLTVV.

This clone was found once. The chain is built from TRBV28 and TRBJ1-1; the match to TRBD1 covers 10 bases. This CDR3 is 16 amino acids long. Trimming removed 5 bases from V and 2 bases from J; junction bases left unmatched: 8. CDR1 MDHEN and CDR2 SYDVKM come from the germline V gene. Written as DNA, the CDR3 is TGTGCCAGCAGTAGCCGACAGGGGGCCCTCAACACTGAAGCTTTCTTT. Residues: CASSSRQGALNTEAFF.

J is TRBJ1-5 and V is TRBV6-4; a possible D gene is TRBD1 (5 bases). Per the germline V gene, CDR1 is MRHNA and CDR2 is SNTAGT. The CDR3 is 18 residues long. Between the trimmed V and J ends, which lost 0 bases and 6 bases, there was a span of 21 bases. DNA of the CDR3: TGTGCCAGCAGTGACTCGAGTCAGGGAGGGGCCTTGGCTCAGCCCCAGCATTTT. It is translated as CASSDSSQGGALAQPQHF.

The rearrangement joins TRBV3-1 (or the pseudogene TRBV3-2) to TRBJ2-2; D ambiguous. V was clipped by 1 base and J by 5 bases, with 8 bases between them. Germline V CDR1 and CDR2: LGHDT, YNNKEL (reference sequence). This CDR3 is built from 14 residues. The CDR3 DNA follows: TGTGCCAGCAGCCAAGTCCCCGGGACCGGGGAGCTGTTTTTT. This encodes CASSQVPGTGELFF.

The count of this clone is one. This chain connects TRBV9 to TRBJ2-1, with 9 bases that match TRBD2. After removal of 0 bases from V and 2 bases from J, the junction contained 9 bases not matched to a gene. The CDR3 sequence is 18 residues long. Germline CDR1 SGDLS, CDR2 YYNGEE. The CDR3 reads CASSVAKTSGTTYNEQFF. The CDR3 nucleotides read TGTGCCAGCAGCGTAGCAAAGACTAGCGGTACTACCTACAATGAGCAGTTCTTC.

The chain carries TRBV7-9 and TRBJ1-3, with 7 positions matching TRBD1. This CDR3 contains 17 residues. The V gene's germline CDR1 is SEHNR and CDR2 FQNEAQ (reference sequence). The V gene end was trimmed by 6 bases and the J gene end by 0 bases; junction bases not matched to a gene: 11. CDR3 nucleotides: TGTGCCAGCAGACCAGACGGCTGGGACAGCTCTGGAAACACCATATATTTT. It yields the protein CASRPDGWDSSGNTIYF.

In DNA form, the CDR3 reads TGTGCCAGCAGCGTAATTAGCGGGAGGAGCGCAGATACGCAGTATTTT. Translated, it gives CASSVISGRSADTQYF. J is TRBJ2-3 and V is TRBV9, with 10 bases lining up with TRBD2. The junction had 6 bases not matched to a gene; V was cut back by 1 base and J by 4 bases. The CDR3 runs 16 residues. The germline V gene has CDR1 SGDLS and CDR2 YYNGEE.